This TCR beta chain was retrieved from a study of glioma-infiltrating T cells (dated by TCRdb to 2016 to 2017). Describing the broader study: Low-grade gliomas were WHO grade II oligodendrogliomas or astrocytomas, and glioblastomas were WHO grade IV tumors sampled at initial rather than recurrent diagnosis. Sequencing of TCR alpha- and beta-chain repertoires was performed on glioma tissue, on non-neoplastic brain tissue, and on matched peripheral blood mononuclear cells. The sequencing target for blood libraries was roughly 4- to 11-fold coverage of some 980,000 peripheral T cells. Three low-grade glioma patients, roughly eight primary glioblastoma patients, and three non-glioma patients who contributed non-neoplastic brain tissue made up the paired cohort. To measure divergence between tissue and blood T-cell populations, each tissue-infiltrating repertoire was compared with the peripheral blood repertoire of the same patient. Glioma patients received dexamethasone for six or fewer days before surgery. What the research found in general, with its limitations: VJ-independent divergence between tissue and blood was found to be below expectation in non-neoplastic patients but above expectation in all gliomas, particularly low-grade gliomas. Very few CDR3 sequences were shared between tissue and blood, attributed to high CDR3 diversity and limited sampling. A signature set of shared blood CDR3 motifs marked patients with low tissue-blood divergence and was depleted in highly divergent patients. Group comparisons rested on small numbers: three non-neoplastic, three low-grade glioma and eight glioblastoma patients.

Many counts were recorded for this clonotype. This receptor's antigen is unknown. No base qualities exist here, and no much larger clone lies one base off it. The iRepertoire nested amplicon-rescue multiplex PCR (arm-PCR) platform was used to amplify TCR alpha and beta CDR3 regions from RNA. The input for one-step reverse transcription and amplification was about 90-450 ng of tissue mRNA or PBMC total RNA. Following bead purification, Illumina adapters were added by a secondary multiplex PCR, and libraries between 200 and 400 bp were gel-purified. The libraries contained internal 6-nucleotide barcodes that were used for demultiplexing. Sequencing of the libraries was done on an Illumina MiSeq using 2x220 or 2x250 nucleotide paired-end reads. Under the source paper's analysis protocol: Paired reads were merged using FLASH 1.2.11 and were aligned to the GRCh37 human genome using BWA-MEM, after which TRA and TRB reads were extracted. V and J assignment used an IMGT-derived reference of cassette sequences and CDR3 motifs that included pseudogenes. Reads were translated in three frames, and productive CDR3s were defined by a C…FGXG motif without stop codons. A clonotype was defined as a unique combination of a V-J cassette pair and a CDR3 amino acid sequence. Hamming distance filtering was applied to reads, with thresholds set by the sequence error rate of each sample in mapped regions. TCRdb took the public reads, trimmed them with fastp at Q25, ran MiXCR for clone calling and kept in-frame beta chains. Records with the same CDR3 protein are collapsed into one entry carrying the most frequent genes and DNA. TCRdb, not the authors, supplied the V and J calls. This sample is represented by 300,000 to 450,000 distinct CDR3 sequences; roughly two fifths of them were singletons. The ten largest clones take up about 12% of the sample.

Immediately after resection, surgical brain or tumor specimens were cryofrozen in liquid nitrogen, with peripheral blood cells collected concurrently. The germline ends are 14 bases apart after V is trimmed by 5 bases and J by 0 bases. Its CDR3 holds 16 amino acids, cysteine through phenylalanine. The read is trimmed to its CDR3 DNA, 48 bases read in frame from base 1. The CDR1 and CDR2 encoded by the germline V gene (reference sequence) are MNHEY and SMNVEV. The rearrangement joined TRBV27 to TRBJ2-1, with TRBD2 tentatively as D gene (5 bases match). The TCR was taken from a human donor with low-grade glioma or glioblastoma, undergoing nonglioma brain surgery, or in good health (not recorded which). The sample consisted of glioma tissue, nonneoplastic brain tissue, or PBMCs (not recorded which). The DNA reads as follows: TGTGCCAGCAGTCAGATAGCGTTCAGCTCCTACAATGAGCAGTTCTTC. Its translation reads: CASSQIAFSSYNEQFF.